This TCR beta chain was sequenced for a study of technical replicates of blood from a handful of donors. The CDR3 has 16 residues. CDR1 and CDR2 from the germline V gene are LGHNA and YNFKEQ. V shed 4 bases, J shed 7 bases, and the junction held 12 bases outside the gene matches. Data came from immunoSEQ multiplex PCR; TCRdb stores just in-frame clones and leaves some out. The sample has 50,000 to 80,000 clones; 75% to 90% are singletons. This clonotype was sampled from a human donor in good health. Some clones in this sample may be carry-over from other donors' samples. The sample consisted of PBMCs. This chain connects TRBV4-2 to TRBJ2-7; 11 bases align to TRBD2. The chain's CDR3 is CASSPGTSGTSGEQYF. CDR3 DNA: TGTGCCAGCAGCCCCGGGACTAGCGGAACCTCGGGGGAGCAGTACTTC.